This T cell receptor (beta chain) was sequenced in a study of ipilimumab plus nivolumab after autologous stem cell transplantation. Checkpoint therapy with ipilimumab 1 mg/kg began 14 to 28 days after transplant. Sequencing was performed with immunoSEQ multiplex PCR; in TCRdb, only in-frame clones are kept and a portion is missing. The table includes about 9,200 clones, about 72% detected once. Germline V gives CDR1 SNHLY, CDR2 FYNNEI. After removal of 8 bases from V and 2 bases from J, the junction contained 2 bases not matched to a gene. CDR3 length: 12 residues. The sequences come from PBMCs, collected in a trial of ipilimumab plus nivolumab as post-transplant consolidation. The receptor was isolated from a female donor with multiple myeloma. This chain connects TRBV2 to TRBJ1-2, with TRBD1 matching 7 bases. The CDR3 DNA follows: TGTGCCAGCTTGGGACAGAACTATGGCTACACCTTC. Its translation: CASLGQNYGYTF.